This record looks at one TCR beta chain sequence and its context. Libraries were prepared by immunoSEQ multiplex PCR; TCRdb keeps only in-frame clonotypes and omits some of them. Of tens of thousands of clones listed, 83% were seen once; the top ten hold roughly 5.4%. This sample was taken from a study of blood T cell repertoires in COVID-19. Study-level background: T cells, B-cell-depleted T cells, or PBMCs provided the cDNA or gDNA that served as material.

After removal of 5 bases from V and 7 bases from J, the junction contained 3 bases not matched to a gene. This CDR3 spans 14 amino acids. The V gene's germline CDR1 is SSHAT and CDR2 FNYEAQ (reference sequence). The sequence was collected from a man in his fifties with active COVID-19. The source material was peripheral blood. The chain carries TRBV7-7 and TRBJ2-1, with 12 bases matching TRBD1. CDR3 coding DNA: TGTGCCAGCAGCCCGGGACAGGGGGCAAATGAGCAGTTCTTC. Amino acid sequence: CASSPGQGANEQFF.